The sequence of this T cell receptor beta chain was determined in a study of blood T cells in healthy people across ages. Peripheral blood was drawn, ten milliliters per donor. No fewer than 7 million PBMCs went into each sample. The length of the CDR3 is 16 residues. Germline V CDR1 and CDR2: SEHNR, FQNEAQ (reference sequence). A second PCR of 7 to 11 cycles used a sample-barcoded 5' primer and a J-beta primer mix. TCRdb ran MiXCR on the 5' RACE reads and lists one entry per CDR3 protein. The sample lists 380,000 or so distinct CDR3 sequences; roughly half were seen once. V is TRBV7-9 and J is TRBJ2-5; D gene unclear. The end of the DNA aligns better with TRBJ2-7, so the J call may be wrong. The specimen sequenced was blood. This clonotype originated in a man between 60 and 70 years old in good health. The CDR3 nucleotides read TGTGCCAGCAGCTTAGCGCGAGGCTTCCCCTCCTACGAGCAGTACTTC. This translates into CASSLARGFPSYEQYF.